Listed below are T cell receptor beta chains from one sample, sequenced in a study of identifying expanded T cells in peripheral blood. Using immunoSEQ multiplex PCR, the repertoire was profiled, and TCRdb retains in-frame clones only, with some absent. The sample lists about 130,000 clones; about 88% were seen once. The sequencing sample was made of blood. Receptor source: a person aged 18 to 69 in good health. Each CDR3 is given with its conserved first and last residue. Each record gives: V gene, J gene, clone size, D gene, CDR3 DNA, CDR3 protein. The D gene is left open where the match is weak. A clone size is listed for some rows: how often the clone was seen (once, few, many), or a class if it is expanded.

V gene: TRBV11-3
J gene: TRBJ2-5
clone size: -
D gene: -
CDR3 DNA: TGTGCCAGCAGCTTAGACCCGGGTGGGACCCAGTACTTC
CDR3 protein: CASSLDPGGTQYF

V gene: TRBV6-5
J gene: TRBJ2-7
clone size: few
D gene: -
CDR3 DNA: TGTGCCAGCAGCCATTCCCTGGAGCAGTACTTC
CDR3 protein: CASSHSLEQYF

V gene: TRBV5-1
J gene: TRBJ2-2
clone size: -
D gene: -
CDR3 DNA: TGCGCCAGCAGCTGGGGGGACATTTTCACCGGGGAGCTGTTTTTT
CDR3 protein: CASSWGDIFTGELFF

V gene: TRBV20-1
J gene: TRBJ1-2
clone size: many
D gene: TRBD1
CDR3 DNA: TGCAGTGCAGGGACAGGGAGGGGCTACACCTTC
CDR3 protein: CSAGTGRGYTF

V gene: TRBV7-9
J gene: TRBJ1-4
clone size: -
D gene: TRBD1
CDR3 DNA: TGTGCCAGCAGGGAGGGACAGGGGAATAATGAAAAACTGTTTTTT
CDR3 protein: CASREGQGNNEKLFF

V gene: TRBV5-6
J gene: TRBJ2-7
clone size: once
D gene: TRBD2
CDR3 DNA: TGTGCCAGCACCTACGGACTAGCGGTCTACGAGCAGTACTTC
CDR3 protein: CASTYGLAVYEQYF

V gene: TRBV7-7
J gene: TRBJ2-7
clone size: -
D gene: TRBD2
CDR3 DNA: TGTGCCAGCAGCTTAGAGCGGGGGTCCTACGAGCAGTACTTC
CDR3 protein: CASSLERGSYEQYF

V gene: TRBV29-1
J gene: TRBJ1-1
clone size: -
D gene: -
CDR3 DNA: TGCAGCGTTGAAGATCTGGGGTCGGTCAGGGCTGAAGCTTTCTTT
CDR3 protein: CSVEDLGSVRAEAFF

V gene: TRBV18
J gene: TRBJ1-2
clone size: -
D gene: -
CDR3 DNA: TGTGCCAGCTCACCACTCGGGGATGGCTACACCTTC
CDR3 protein: CASSPLGDGYTF

V gene: TRBV6-1
J gene: TRBJ2-7
clone size: -
D gene: -
CDR3 DNA: TGTGCCAGCAGTGAACTAGCCCCTTCCTACGAGCAGTACTTC
CDR3 protein: CASSELAPSYEQYF

V gene: TRBV18
J gene: TRBJ2-7
clone size: once
D gene: -
CDR3 DNA: TGTGCCAGCTCACCGCGTCTGGACACTACCTACGAGCAGTACTTC
CDR3 protein: CASSPRLDTTYEQYF

V gene: TRBV19
J gene: TRBJ2-3
clone size: -
D gene: TRBD2
CDR3 DNA: TGTGCCAGTAGTATAAGTGGCGGGAGCGGGAGCACAGATACGCAGTATTTT
CDR3 protein: CASSISGGSGSTDTQYF

V gene: TRBV19
J gene: TRBJ1-1
clone size: -
D gene: -
CDR3 DNA: TGTGCCAGTAGTATGGGCAGGTTGAACACTGAAGCTTTCTTT
CDR3 protein: CASSMGRLNTEAFF

V gene: TRBV4-2
J gene: TRBJ2-3
clone size: -
D gene: -
CDR3 DNA: TGTGCCAGCAGCCTTCAACTAGGCCGCACAGATACGCAGTATTTT
CDR3 protein: CASSLQLGRTDTQYF

V gene: TRBV2
J gene: TRBJ2-1
clone size: -
D gene: -
CDR3 DNA: TGTGCCAGCAGTGTTGACAGGACCTACAATGAGCAGTTCTTC
CDR3 protein: CASSVDRTYNEQFF

V gene: TRBV5-1
J gene: TRBJ2-7
clone size: -
D gene: -
CDR3 DNA: TGCGCCAGCAGCGTGGAAACAGGGAGCGAGCAGTACTTC
CDR3 protein: CASSVETGSEQYF

V gene: TRBV7-2
J gene: TRBJ2-1
clone size: -
D gene: TRBD2
CDR3 DNA: TGTGCCAGCAGAGGAGCGGGAGGGCACAATGAGCAGTTCTTC
CDR3 protein: CASRGAGGHNEQFF

V gene: TRBV25-1
J gene: TRBJ1-2
clone size: -
D gene: -
CDR3 DNA: TGTGCCAGCAGTGCAACAGGGTCCTGGGGCTACACCTTC
CDR3 protein: CASSATGSWGYTF

V gene: TRBV18
J gene: TRBJ2-1
clone size: -
D gene: TRBD2
CDR3 DNA: TGTGCCAGCTCACCACAGGATCTACTAGCGGGGCGGTACAATGAGCAGTTCTTC
CDR3 protein: CASSPQDLLAGRYNEQFF

V gene: TRBV18
J gene: TRBJ1-1
clone size: -
D gene: -
CDR3 DNA: TGTGCCAGCTCACCCTCCTGGGCCGGGGGGAACACTGAAGCTTTCTTT
CDR3 protein: CASSPSWAGGNTEAFF

V gene: TRBV7-3
J gene: TRBJ2-5
clone size: -
D gene: -
CDR3 DNA: TGTGCCAGCAGCTTACTATACGGGGAGACCCAGTACTTC
CDR3 protein: CASSLLYGETQYF

V gene: TRBV28
J gene: TRBJ2-3
clone size: -
D gene: -
CDR3 DNA: TGTGCCAGCAGTTTGGGAGCGGAGCTTGATACGCAGTATTTT
CDR3 protein: CASSLGAELDTQYF

V gene: TRBV5-1
J gene: TRBJ1-1
clone size: few
D gene: TRBD1
CDR3 DNA: TGCGCCAGCAGCTTGGAAGGGACAGGTCTGACTGAAGCTTTCTTT
CDR3 protein: CASSLEGTGLTEAFF

V gene: TRBV5-1
J gene: TRBJ2-3
clone size: -
D gene: -
CDR3 DNA: TGCGCCAGCAGCTTGGGGCGGCTCAGGGCCCACACAGATACGCAGTATTTT
CDR3 protein: CASSLGRLRAHTDTQYF

V gene: TRBV7-9
J gene: TRBJ2-1
clone size: -
D gene: -
CDR3 DNA: TGTGCCAGCGGGTATTCGACCTACAATGAGCAGTTCTTC
CDR3 protein: CASGYSTYNEQFF

V gene: TRBV6-6
J gene: TRBJ2-1
clone size: -
D gene: TRBD1
CDR3 DNA: TGTGCCAGCAGCCCAGGGACAGGCTCCTACAATGAGCAGTTCTTC
CDR3 protein: CASSPGTGSYNEQFF

V gene: TRBV5-1
J gene: TRBJ2-5
clone size: many
D gene: -
CDR3 DNA: TGCGCCAGCAGAGGAGGGGAGACCCAGTACTTC
CDR3 protein: CASRGGETQYF

V gene: TRBV15
J gene: TRBJ1-2
clone size: -
D gene: -
CDR3 DNA: TGTGCCACCACGAGGAGAGAGGCTCAACCGTATGGCTACACCTTC
CDR3 protein: CATTRREAQPYGYTF

V gene: TRBV5-6
J gene: TRBJ2-7
clone size: -
D gene: TRBD2
CDR3 DNA: TGTGCCAGCAGCTTGGCCGGGAGGGATCAATCCTACGAGCAGTACTTC
CDR3 protein: CASSLAGRDQSYEQYF

V gene: TRBV28
J gene: TRBJ2-2
clone size: few
D gene: -
CDR3 DNA: TGTGCCAGCAGTCCAGCTGACAGAAGGTCCGGGGAGCTGTTTTTT
CDR3 protein: CASSPADRRSGELFF

V gene: TRBV10-2
J gene: TRBJ1-1
clone size: -
D gene: TRBD1
CDR3 DNA: TGCGCCAGCAGTTCAAGGGGACAGGCCGTCTCCACTGAAGCTTTCTTT
CDR3 protein: CASSSRGQAVSTEAFF

V gene: TRBV19
J gene: TRBJ2-3
clone size: -
D gene: TRBD1
CDR3 DNA: TGTGCCAGTAGACAGGGGGCGGGGAGAGATACGCAGTATTTT
CDR3 protein: CASRQGAGRDTQYF

V gene: TRBV7-9
J gene: TRBJ1-1
clone size: few
D gene: -
CDR3 DNA: TGTGCCAGCAGCTTAGCCTCTGAAGCTTTCTTT
CDR3 protein: CASSLASEAFF

V gene: TRBV2
J gene: TRBJ2-7
clone size: -
D gene: TRBD2
CDR3 DNA: TGTGCCAGCAGTGAAGCGACTAGCGGGTTCTCCTACGAGCAGTACTTC
CDR3 protein: CASSEATSGFSYEQYF

V gene: TRBV2
J gene: TRBJ1-1
clone size: -
D gene: -
CDR3 DNA: TGTGCCAGCAGTGATGTCTCGGGGTTCACTGAAGCTTTCTTT
CDR3 protein: CASSDVSGFTEAFF

V gene: TRBV5-1
J gene: TRBJ2-1
clone size: few
D gene: -
CDR3 DNA: TGCGCCAGCATGGAGCAGCCAAGCTCCTACAATGAGCAGTTCTTC
CDR3 protein: CASMEQPSSYNEQFF

V gene: TRBV28
J gene: TRBJ1-2
clone size: -
D gene: TRBD1
CDR3 DNA: TGTGCCAGCAGTGCGGACAGGGTGCGCTATGGCTACACCTTC
CDR3 protein: CASSADRVRYGYTF

V gene: TRBV7-9
J gene: TRBJ2-7
clone size: -
D gene: TRBD1
CDR3 DNA: TGTGCCAGCAGCCCGGGACAGGCTCGCGAGCAGTACTTC
CDR3 protein: CASSPGQAREQYF

V gene: TRBV19
J gene: TRBJ2-7
clone size: -
D gene: TRBD1
CDR3 DNA: TGTGCCAGTAGCTACAGGGGAGCCTACGGGGAGTACTTC
CDR3 protein: CASSYRGAYGEYF

V gene: TRBV7-8
J gene: TRBJ1-5
clone size: -
D gene: TRBD1
CDR3 DNA: TGTGCCAGCAGCACCCGGACAGGCGGGGGTCAGCCCCAGCATTTT
CDR3 protein: CASSTRTGGGQPQHF

V gene: TRBV7-2
J gene: TRBJ1-6
clone size: -
D gene: -
CDR3 DNA: TGTGCCAGCAGCTTATCGCAGGTCTATATCGAGGATTCACCCCTCCACTTT
CDR3 protein: CASSLSQVYIEDSPLHF

V gene: TRBV4-2
J gene: TRBJ1-5
clone size: few
D gene: -
CDR3 DNA: TGTGCCAGCAGCCAAGAGTGGACGTCCTATGGCAATCAGCCCCAGCATTTT
CDR3 protein: CASSQEWTSYGNQPQHF

V gene: TRBV5-5
J gene: TRBJ1-3
clone size: -
D gene: TRBD1
CDR3 DNA: TGTGCCAGCAGCCACCGGACAGGGGCTGGAAACACCATATATTTT
CDR3 protein: CASSHRTGAGNTIYF

V gene: TRBV28
J gene: TRBJ2-5
clone size: -
D gene: -
CDR3 DNA: TGTGCCAGCAGTTTATGGGGGTACCAAGAGACCCAGTACTTC
CDR3 protein: CASSLWGYQETQYF

V gene: TRBV15
J gene: TRBJ2-5
clone size: once
D gene: TRBD2
CDR3 DNA: TGTGCCGTAGATAGCGGGAGTGGCCAAGAGACCCAGTACTTC
CDR3 protein: CAVDSGSGQETQYF

V gene: TRBV11-2
J gene: TRBJ2-1
clone size: -
D gene: -
CDR3 DNA: TGTGCCAGCAGCTTGGCAAGTGAGCAGTTCTTC
CDR3 protein: CASSLASEQFF

V gene: TRBV28
J gene: TRBJ1-5
clone size: -
D gene: -
CDR3 DNA: TGTGCCAGCAGTTTTTCCAGGGGAGGGAGTCAGCCCCAGCATTTT
CDR3 protein: CASSFSRGGSQPQHF

V gene: TRBV7-9
J gene: TRBJ1-2
clone size: -
D gene: TRBD1
CDR3 DNA: TGTGCCAGCAGCTTAGGGGACAGGGCGGGCTATGGCTACACCTTC
CDR3 protein: CASSLGDRAGYGYTF

V gene: TRBV25-1
J gene: TRBJ1-4
clone size: -
D gene: -
CDR3 DNA: TGTGCCAGCAGTGAATCGACAAGGGGTGAAAAACTGTTTTTT
CDR3 protein: CASSESTRGEKLFF

V gene: TRBV6-5
J gene: TRBJ2-3
clone size: -
D gene: -
CDR3 DNA: TGTGCCAGCAGCCGCCAGGGGCGCAGGACAGATACGCAGTATTTT
CDR3 protein: CASSRQGRRTDTQYF

V gene: TRBV2
J gene: TRBJ1-1
clone size: -
D gene: -
CDR3 DNA: TGTGCCAGCAGTGAATCGGGAATTGAAGCTTTCTTT
CDR3 protein: CASSESGIEAFF

V gene: TRBV7-3
J gene: TRBJ2-7
clone size: -
D gene: -
CDR3 DNA: TGTGCCAGCAGCTTAGGGGGTTCAGCCTACGAGCAGTACTTC
CDR3 protein: CASSLGGSAYEQYF

V gene: TRBV6-4
J gene: TRBJ2-1
clone size: -
D gene: TRBD1
CDR3 DNA: TGTGCCAGCAGTGACTCCGGGACAGGGGCCAATGAGCAGTTCTTC
CDR3 protein: CASSDSGTGANEQFF

V gene: TRBV9
J gene: TRBJ2-1
clone size: -
D gene: -
CDR3 DNA: TGTGCCAGCAGCGTAGCTCGGAGCAATGAGCAGTTCTTC
CDR3 protein: CASSVARSNEQFF